The TCR beta chain under discussion was sequenced for a study of response to subunit inactivated influenza vaccine. General study results and limits: A suggestion made by the authors is that each seasonal influenza vaccination recruits few new T cells.

Via MiXCR, TCRdb re-called the RT-PCR reads, giving one row per CDR3 protein. The table shows approximately 700,000 distinct CDR3 sequences, with approximately 14% occurring only once. The sample holds one count of this clonotype. Its cognate antigen is unknown. This specimen was PBMCs from blood, taken 14 to 15 days before vaccination. The sequence came from a man aged 50 to 60 who received an inactivated influenza vaccine.

CDR3 sequence (DNA): TGTGCCAGCAGTCGACAGGGGAAAGGGGAGACCCAGTACTTC. Translated: CASSRQGKGETQYF. This sequence joins TRBV6-2 or TRBV6-3 and TRBJ2-5; TRBD1 aligns across 8 bases. The germline gives CDR1 MNHEY, CDR2 SVGEGT. V shed 5 bases, J shed 5 bases, and the junction held 7 bases outside the gene matches. This CDR3 has 14 residues.